This TCR beta chain was identified during a study of T cell repertoires in cytomegalovirus infection. Study background: Well-studied HLA-B-restricted CMV epitopes were used in the study alongside recently identified HLA-C-restricted ones. A matching HLA type, together with CMV infection, was signaled by public TCR beta signatures. Study conclusions and caveats: CMV-specific HLA-C-restricted TCR beta clonotypes dominated the ex vivo response.

This CDR3 contains 13 residues. Between the trimmed V and J ends, which lost 2 bases and 4 bases, there was a span of 6 bases. The V gene's germline CDR1 is MNHNS and CDR2 SASEGT. In its sample, this clonotype was seen a few times. Its antigen remains unknown. TCRdb reprocessed the reads with MiXCR, giving one entry per CDR3 protein. The table includes fewer than 950,000 distinct CDR3 sequences, approximately 30% detected once. The sequences come from cultured CD8+ T cells from PBMCs, collected from culture after CMV antigen stimulation. The chain joins TRBV6-1 to TRBJ1-5; D gene unclear. This sequence originates from a human donor in good health (CMV status not recorded). Some clones in this sample may be carry-over from other donors' samples. DNA of the CDR3: TGTGCCAGCAGTGAATGGCCAAATCAGCCCCAGCATTTT. This codes for CASSEWPNQPQHF.